This entry lists 27 T cell receptor beta chains sequenced from one sample in a study of beta chain features in type 1 diabetes. Investigators reverse transcribed all isolated RNA, so they sequenced expressed TCRB transcripts. Only in-frame clones appear in the TCRdb table, and some are missing; sequencing was by immunoSEQ multiplex PCR. This table holds approximately 60,000 clones, around half found once. Their antigen targets remain unknown. Whole-study results and caveats: TCRB CDR3s from Type 1 diabetes patients were moderately but significantly shorter in all four CD4+ subsets.

Sequencing used Tregs from blood. Source of these receptors: a middle-aged woman with type 1 diabetes.

A few counts support this clone. V usage is TRBV7-9 and J usage is TRBJ2-1, with D unclear. Trimming left V 2 bases short and J 6 bases short, with 17 bases between. Germline lookup yields CDR1 SEHNR and CDR2 FQNEAQ (reference sequence). The CDR3 contains 16 residues. The CDR3 DNA reads as TGTGCCAGCAGCTTAAGTCCCCGCCAGGTGCGCAATGAGCAGTTCTTC. This gives the protein CASSLSPRQVRNEQFF.

This clone was observed a handful of times. This chain connects TRBV9 to TRBJ1-2, with TRBD1 matching 7 bases. V shed 1 base and J 5 bases; nucleotides not matched to a gene: 5. Germline lookup yields CDR1 SGDLS and CDR2 YYNGEE. This CDR3 is 14 amino acids long. The CDR3 reads CASSVTTGRYGYTF. The CDR3 DNA reads as TGTGCCAGCAGCGTAACGACAGGGAGGTATGGCTACACCTTC.

The chain joins TRBV4-3 to TRBJ2-2, with 11 bases that match TRBD2. Germline assignment: CDR1 LGHNA and CDR2 YSLEER. This CDR3 is built from 14 residues. With 8 bases clipped from V and 6 bases from J, the junction kept 5 bases outside the gene matches. CDR3 region: CASGALAGAGELFF. The CDR3, as DNA: TGCGCCAGCGGTGCACTAGCGGGGGCCGGGGAGCTGTTTTTT.

For this clone: Germline is not matched at one junction end, which may reflect a read error. The chain recombines TRBV10-3 with TRBJ2-5, with 7 bases matching TRBD2. The CDR3 consists of 16 residues. In germline, CDR1 is ENHRY, CDR2 SYGVKD. CDR3 residues: CASSYSIRPGEGTQYF. The DNA for the CDR3 is TGTGCCAGCAGTTACTCGATACGCCCGGGGGAGGGGACCCAGTACTTC.

This rearrangement joins TRBV30 to TRBJ2-2; a possible D gene is TRBD2 (5 bases). The V end lost 2 bases, the J end lost 3 bases, and 10 bases lay between the germline ends. Germline-derived CDR1 and CDR2 are GTSNPN and SVGIG (reference sequence). The CDR3 totals 14 residues. CDR3 coding DNA: TGTGCCTGGAGTAGCGGCGAGCACACCGGGGAGCTGTTTTTT. Its translation is CAWSSGEHTGELFF.

The chain carries TRBV19 and TRBJ1-1; 10 positions agree with TRBD1. The trim removed 4 bases at V and 5 bases at J, leaving 10 bases unmatched. The CDR3 is made up of 16 amino acids. CDR1 and CDR2 (germline): LNHDA, SQIVND (reference sequence). The DNA of the CDR3 is TGTGCCAGTAGTACCTCGGGACAGGGGATTTATACTGAAGCTTTCTTT. Encoded protein: CASSTSGQGIYTEAFF.

V gene TRBV13 combines with J gene TRBJ1-2; D is perhaps TRBD1 (6 bases). The CDR3 spans 13 residues. Germline values: CDR1 PRHDT, CDR2 FYEKMQ (reference sequence). Deletions cut 3 bases from V and 3 bases from J, with 8 bases between. The CDR3 loop is CASSLRQDYGYTF. Here the CDR3 DNA reads TGTGCCAGCAGCTTGAGACAGGACTATGGCTACACCTTC.

This clone was detected only once. The V gene is TRBV7-9, the J gene TRBJ1-1; TRBD1 might be the D (6 bases). CDR3 length: 14 amino acids. Trimming cost V 4 bases and J 1 base, with 10 bases left between them. CDR1 SEHNR and CDR2 FQNEAQ come from the germline V gene (reference sequence). CDR3 sequence reads: CASSSLQGNTEAFF. Here the CDR3 DNA reads TGTGCCAGCAGCTCCTTACAGGGGAACACTGAAGCTTTCTTT.

The gene calls are TRBV20-1 and TRBJ1-3; no clear D. This CDR3 is 11 amino acids long. Germline CDR1 and CDR2: DFQATT and SNEGSKA (reference sequence). Trimming cost V 4 bases and J 2 bases, with 3 bases left between them. In nucleotides, the CDR3 is TGCAGTGCTACAGCTGGAAACACCATATATTTT. This sequence encodes CSATAGNTIYF.

The CDR3 coding sequence is TGTGCCATCAGTGAGTCGTTTGGAGGGCCGAAGGAGACCCAGTACTTC. Its protein product is CAISESFGGPKETQYF. The genes are TRBV10-3 and TRBJ2-5; tentatively, D is TRBD2 (6 bases). This CDR3 comprises 16 residues. Germline values: CDR1 ENHRY, CDR2 SYGVKD. V was shortened by 0 bases and J by 5 bases, with 16 bases between the two germline ends.

This clone was picked up a small number of times. V and J are TRBV6-1 and TRBJ2-4, with TRBD1 matching 9 bases. The CDR3 totals 15 residues. Unmatched junction bases numbered 3, after V lost 6 bases and J lost 0 bases. Germline CDR1 reads MNHNS; CDR2 reads SASEGT. The CDR3 sequence is CASRGTGLAKNIQYF. In DNA form, the CDR3 reads TGTGCCAGCAGAGGGACAGGGTTAGCCAAAAACATTCAGTACTTC.

This clone has just one count. V gene TRBV2 combines with J gene TRBJ1-6; TRBD1 is a possible D gene (5 bases). This CDR3 spans 15 amino acids. V lost 9 bases to trimming and J lost 10 bases, with 22 bases between them. Germline CDR1 reads SNHLY; CDR2 reads FYNNEI. The CDR3, as DNA: TGTGCCAGTAAACCTCAGGACATGAGATACTCACCCCTCCACTTT. It specifies CASKPQDMRYSPLHF.

This chain joins TRBV15 and TRBJ2-1; TRBD2 is a possible D gene (6 bases). This CDR3 spans 13 amino acids. Germline lookup yields CDR1 LNHNV and CDR2 YYDKDF (reference sequence). V was pared by 0 bases and J by 7 bases, with 7 bases between. Here the CDR3 reads CATSRDRGNEQFF. The CDR3 DNA sequence: TGTGCCACCAGCAGAGATCGGGGGAATGAGCAGTTCTTC.

This clone was observed a single time. The DNA of the CDR3 is TGTGCCAGCAACCCGGAAGCGGGTTATAATTCACCCCTCCACTTT. It is translated as CASNPEAGYNSPLHF. The J gene is TRBJ1-6, the V gene TRBV7-4; D remains unclear. In germline, CDR1 is SGHVT, CDR2 SQSDAQ. V lost 7 bases and J lost 4, with 14 bases in between. The CDR3 spans 15 residues.

The rearrangement links TRBV7-2 to TRBJ2-7; perhaps TRBD2 as D (6 bases). This CDR3 region has 18 residues. CDR1 and CDR2 (germline): SGHTA, FQGNSA. V lost 8 bases and J lost 0, with 26 bases in between. CDR3 region: CASALRQRRDGSSYEQYF. CDR3 nucleotides: TGTGCCAGCGCTCTCCGCCAGAGGAGGGATGGGAGCTCCTACGAGCAGTACTTC.

The chain has TRBV7-9 and TRBJ1-5; TRBD1 agrees at 7 bases. The V segment lost 7 bases and the J segment 2 bases; nucleotides outside the gene matches: 8. CDR3 length: 15 residues. Germline values: CDR1 SEHNR, CDR2 FQNEAQ (reference sequence). CDR3 nucleotide sequence: TGTGCCAGCACCTCAGGGGGGACAGGCAATCAGCCCCAGCATTTT. It yields the protein CASTSGGTGNQPQHF.

In this sample, this clone turned up a few times. This rearrangement joins TRBV29-1 to TRBJ2-7; 10 positions match TRBD1. This CDR3 comprises 13 residues. Losses at the gene ends were 7 bases for V and 6 bases for J; bases not matched to a gene: 9. Per germline, CDR1 SQVTM and CDR2 ANQGSEA. The DNA for the CDR3 is TGCAGCGGCCGGGACAGGGGCTGGAGCGAGCAGTACTTC. Protein: CSGRDRGWSEQYF.

This clone was observed a handful of times. The chain links TRBV18 to TRBJ1-2; 7 bases fit TRBD1. CDR3 length: 14 residues. The germline CDR1 and CDR2 sequences are KGHSH and LQKENI. J was trimmed by 4 bases and V by 3 bases; bases with no gene match: 5. CDR3 DNA sequence: TGTGCCAGCTCACCGCAACAGGGGATCTATGGCTACACCTTC. Translated, it gives CASSPQQGIYGYTF.

V is TRBV28 and J is TRBJ2-5, with D possibly TRBD1 on 7 matching bases. The germline V gene has CDR1 MDHEN and CDR2 SYDVKM. Trimming left V 7 bases short and J 6 bases short, with 18 bases between. The CDR3 spans 14 residues. Written as DNA, the CDR3 is TGTGCCAGCAAATTTTCAGGGGGGAAACAGACCCAGTACTTC. Its translation is CASKFSGGKQTQYF.

The chain recombines TRBV2 with TRBJ1-6; 7 bases are shared with TRBD1. The CDR3 consists of 14 residues. With V trimmed by 6 bases and J by 7 bases, 6 bases remained unmatched. Per germline, CDR1 SNHLY and CDR2 FYNNEI. Written as DNA, the CDR3 is TGTGCCAGCAGCTTCAGGGGGTGGAATTCACCCCTCCACTTT. Amino acids: CASSFRGWNSPLHF.

The genes are TRBV18 and TRBJ2-7; D might be TRBD1 (5 bases). CDR1 is KGHSH and CDR2 is LQKENI in the germline V gene. This CDR3 is 16 amino acids long. The V and J ends lost 3 bases and 5 bases respectively, with 20 bases between them. The CDR3 region has the DNA TGTGCCAGCTCACCTCGTTTGGCAAGGGGCGGTCACGAGCAGTACTTC. Its translation is CASSPRLARGGHEQYF.

A few counts support this clone. The chain joins TRBV15 to TRBJ1-1; 8 bases match TRBD1. Germline CDR1 reads LNHNV; CDR2 reads YYDKDF (reference sequence). The V segment lost 2 bases and the J segment 7 bases; nucleotides outside the gene matches: 9. This CDR3 contains 15 residues. This CDR3 is CATSRPWTGPGEAFF. The CDR3 DNA reads TGTGCCACCAGCAGACCCTGGACAGGGCCGGGTGAAGCTTTCTTT. The variable domain in full, completed from reference TRBV15 and TRBJ1-1, reads DAMVIQNPRYQVTQFGKPVTLSCSQTLNHNVMYWYQQKSSQAPKLLFHYYDKDFNNEADTPDNFQSRRPNTSFCFLDIRSPGLGDTAMYLCATSRPWTGPGEAFFGQGTRLTVV.

This clone was observed a handful of times. The chain carries TRBV5-1 and TRBJ2-7; 8 nucleotides line up with TRBD1. V gave up 4 bases and J gave up 3 bases; unmatched junction bases: 9. The germline gives CDR1 SGHRS, CDR2 YFSETQ. This CDR3 has 15 residues. CDR3: CASSPPGTGHYEQYF. The CDR3, as DNA: TGCGCCAGCAGCCCTCCCGGGACAGGTCACTACGAGCAGTACTTC.

This clone has more than one count but fewer than ten. The gene calls are TRBV7-3 and TRBJ1-5; D is ambiguous. Trimming shortened V by 4 bases and J by 5 bases, and 9 bases separated the two germline ends. Germline lookup yields CDR1 SGHTA and CDR2 FQGTGA. This CDR3 has 13 residues. Here the CDR3 reads CASSSIPDQPQHF. CDR3 DNA: TGTGCCAGCAGCTCAATCCCGGATCAGCCCCAGCATTTT.

The V gene is TRBV30, the J gene TRBJ1-6; possible D gene TRBD1, 5 bases. The CDR3 is 15 residues long. Germline CDR1 and CDR2: GTSNPN and SVGIG (reference sequence). Trimming took off 3 bases at V and 6 bases at J, with 15 bases between the two ends. In nucleotides, the CDR3 is TGTGCCTGGAGGAACACCGGGGGGGGTAATTCACCCCTCCACTTT. It codes for CAWRNTGGGNSPLHF.

V gene TRBV9 combines with J gene TRBJ1-2; 10 positions agree with TRBD1. Germline V gene data show CDR1 as SGDLS and CDR2 as YYNGEE. V gave up 3 bases and J gave up 5 bases; unmatched junction bases: 7. The CDR3 has 15 amino acids. Written as DNA, the CDR3 is TGTGCCAGCAGCGAAACCGGGACAGGGGAATATGGCTACACCTTC. Residues: CASSETGTGEYGYTF.

This clone has a handful of counts. This sequence joins TRBV14 and TRBJ2-6; D unclear. The CDR3 contains 17 residues. Germline V gene lookup returns CDR1 SGHDN and CDR2 FVKESK. The ends were cut back, 0 bases at V and 0 bases at J, with 9 bases in the middle. CDR3 bases: TGTGCCAGCAGCCAAGATCTCCGGAGCTCTGGGGCCAACGTCCTGACTTTC. It is translated as CASSQDLRSSGANVLTF.